This TCR beta chain was captured in a study of regulatory T cells in long-lasting Graves disease. Time point denoted: persistent/refractory GD, antithyroid drugs over 5 years with positive TRAb. PBMC RNA served as the TCR library source. Investigators prepared the TCR beta libraries by applying iRepertoire HTBI primers and Arm-PCR of CDR3 regions. MiXCR, applied by TCRdb to the multiplex PCR reads, yields one record per CDR3 protein. There are 400,000 or so distinct CDR3 sequences in the sample; around 20% occur only once, and roughly 28% lies in the top ten. CDR3 size: 12 residues. The ends were cut back, 0 bases at V and 8 bases at J, with 7 bases in the middle.

The sequences come from peripheral blood mononuclear cells (PBMCs), collected when the disease was refractory, from a patient treated with antithyroid drugs. This rearrangement joins TRBV12-3 or TRBV12-4 to TRBJ1-1; no reliable D call. The clonotype was recovered from a female donor with Graves disease. In nucleotides, the CDR3 is TGTGCCAGCAGTTTAGCGCGGCGAGAAGCTTTCTTT. Residues: CASSLARREAFF.